Below, 30 T cell receptor beta chains from the same sample are listed, as sequenced in a study of blood T cell repertoires in COVID-19. The assay was immunoSEQ multiplex PCR, and TCRdb's table has in-frame clones only and misses some. This sample has about 170,000 clones, with roughly 80% found just once. The specimen sequenced was PBMCs or T cells enriched from blood (not recorded which). The receptors shown here come from a woman in her fifties or sixties who had recovered from COVID-19.

This clone was counted at least ten times. The rearrangement links TRBV11-3 to TRBJ2-7; TRBD1 might be the D (5 bases). V lost 4 bases and J 5 bases, leaving 21 bases between the germline ends. Germline CDR1 is SGHNT and CDR2 is YENEEA. This CDR3 has 16 residues. CDR3 region: CASSSWSGPGLNEQYV. The CDR3 nucleotides are TGTGCCAGCAGCTCTTGGTCAGGGCCTGGTCTCAACGAGCAGTACGTC.

This chain uses TRBV4-1 with TRBJ2-3; no clear D. V gave up 3 bases and J gave up 5 bases, with 9 bases separating them. CDR1 is MGHRA and CDR2 is YSYEKL in the germline V gene. This CDR3 spans 13 amino acids. CDR3 region: CASSQTSLDTQYF. CDR3 nucleotides: TGCGCCAGCAGCCAGACAAGTTTAGATACGCAGTATTTT.

The chain combines TRBV5-8 with TRBJ2-1, with D unresolved. The CDR3 has 14 residues. Germline V gives CDR1 SGHTS, CDR2 YDEGEE. V was trimmed by 0 bases and J by 4 bases, leaving 8 bases between them. CDR3 loop: CASSLARPYNEQFF. The CDR3 DNA is TGTGCCAGCAGCTTGGCCAGGCCGTACAATGAGCAGTTCTTC.

This clone appeared once. DNA of the CDR3: TGTGCCAGCAGTTACTCAGACAGCTATGGCTACACCTTC. Translation: CASSYSDSYGYTF. The V gene is TRBV6-5, the J gene TRBJ1-2, with D perhaps TRBD1 (5 bases). V was cut by 0 bases and J by 4 bases, with 6 bases left in between. CDR3 length: 13 residues. The V gene's germline CDR1 is MNHEY and CDR2 SVGAGI.

CDR3 in DNA: TGTGCCAGCTCAGGGGACAGGGGCTATGGCTACACCTTC. Protein: CASSGDRGYGYTF. V gene TRBV18 combines with J gene TRBJ1-2; 10 nucleotides agree with TRBD1. With 5 bases clipped from V and 4 bases from J, the junction kept 1 base outside the gene matches. The CDR3 length is 13 residues. The germline V gene encodes CDR1 KGHSH and CDR2 LQKENI.

The chain links TRBV19 to TRBJ1-2; D ambiguous. Germline assignment: CDR1 LNHDA and CDR2 SQIVND (reference sequence). V shed 7 bases and J shed 1 base, with 16 bases lying between them. This CDR3 contains 15 residues. The DNA of the CDR3 is TGTGCCAGTAATATCGGTCATTCCGGTAACTATGGCTACACCTTC. Amino acids: CASNIGHSGNYGYTF.

The V call is TRBV2, the J call TRBJ2-7; the D gene is possibly TRBD1 (6 bases). V lost 10 bases to trimming and J lost 4 bases, with 20 bases between them. Germline-derived CDR1 and CDR2 are SNHLY and FYNNEI. This CDR3 has 14 amino acids. The CDR3 is CATLSGTLGYEQYV. CDR3 bases: TGTGCCACCCTCTCCGGGACACTGGGTTACGAGCAGTACGTC.

In DNA, the CDR3 is TGTGCCACCAGCAGTACTAGCGGGGGAGTCGGGGAGCTGTTTTTT. This codes for CATSSTSGGVGELFF. The chain links TRBV15 to TRBJ2-2; TRBD2 agrees at 11 bases. Trimming at V came to 3 bases and at J to 7 bases, leaving 4 bases not matched to a gene. There are 15 residues in the CDR3. The germline CDR1 and CDR2 sequences are LNHNV and YYDKDF (reference sequence).

For this clone: Distinct nucleotide sequences in the sample also encode this CDR3. The V call is TRBV7-2, the J call TRBJ1-4; TRBD1 matches at 9 bases. The germline gives CDR1 SGHTA, CDR2 FQGNSA. The V segment lost 4 bases and the J segment 10 bases; nucleotides outside the gene matches: 4. This CDR3 contains 13 residues. The CDR3 DNA reads as TGTGCCAGCAGCTCGGACAGGGGCGGAAAACTGTTTTTT. It specifies CASSSDRGGKLFF.

The genes are TRBV7-9 and TRBJ2-1; the match to TRBD2 covers 9 bases. J lost 7 bases, V lost 2 bases, and 9 bases had no gene match. This CDR3 contains 16 residues. Germline loops: CDR1 SEHNR, CDR2 FQNEAQ (reference sequence). DNA for the CDR3: TGTGCCAGCAGCTTAACGGGCGGGGGGGCCCAGAATGAGCAGTTCTTC. It codes for CASSLTGGGAQNEQFF.

The V gene is TRBV11-2, the J gene TRBJ2-1; 7 bases match TRBD1. The germline CDR1 and CDR2 sequences are SGHAT and FQNNGV. The V gene end was trimmed by 5 bases and the J gene end by 3 bases; junction bases not matched to a gene: 7. The CDR3 has 15 residues. The CDR3 DNA sequence: TGTGCCAGCAGCCTCGGGCGACAGGGCTACAATGAGCAGTTCTTC. This gives the protein CASSLGRQGYNEQFF.

The chain uses TRBV3-1 (or the pseudogene TRBV3-2) and TRBJ1-4; D is ambiguous. Germline-derived CDR1 and CDR2 are LGHDT and YNNKEL (reference sequence). The ends were cut back, 4 bases at V and 10 bases at J, with 16 bases in the middle. This CDR3 contains 14 residues. The CDR3 nucleotides are TGTGCCAGCAGCCCGATGACCGGGGAGGCAAAACTGTTTTTT. The encoded protein is CASSPMTGEAKLFF.

This clone appeared a few times. This rearrangement joins TRBV7-8 to TRBJ2-7; 11 positions agree with TRBD2. Germline values: CDR1 SGHVS, CDR2 FQNEAQ. The CDR3 totals 19 residues. The trim removed 4 bases at V and 0 bases at J, leaving 14 bases unmatched. The CDR3 sequence: CASSSNQGTSGLSSYEQYV. The CDR3 nucleotides are TGTGCCAGCAGCTCGAACCAAGGGACTAGCGGACTAAGCTCCTACGAGCAGTACGTC.

DNA for the CDR3: TGTGCCAGCAGCTCCCTTACGAGTTACACTGAAGCTTTCTTT. This gives the protein CASSSLTSYTEAFF. This rearrangement joins TRBV7-2 to TRBJ1-1; D unresolved. The germline V and J ends were trimmed by 4 bases and 3 bases, with 12 bases remaining between them. The germline CDR1 and CDR2 sequences are SGHTA and FQGNSA. This CDR3 contains 14 residues.

The chain recombines TRBV28 with TRBJ1-4; 10 bases align to TRBD1. The CDR3 loop spans 15 amino acids. V lost 5 bases to trimming and J lost 8 bases; unmatched junction nucleotides: 8. CDR1 is MDHEN and CDR2 is SYDVKM in the germline V gene. The CDR3 DNA is TGTGCCAGCAGTACCCCCGGACAGGGGGGGGAAAAACTGTTTTTT. Protein product: CASSTPGQGGEKLFF.

The sample holds a few counts of this clone. The V gene is TRBV2, the J gene TRBJ1-1; D is perhaps TRBD1 (5 bases). The V gene lost 6 bases and the J gene lost 3 bases, with 17 bases spanning the gap. The CDR3 is 15 residues long. Germline assignment: CDR1 SNHLY and CDR2 FYNNEI. The CDR3 loop reads CASSLIPGRDTEAFF. The CDR3 coding sequence is TGTGCCAGCAGCCTCATTCCGGGCAGGGACACTGAAGCTTTCTTT.

The chain carries TRBV5-8 and TRBJ1-2; D remains ambiguous. Per germline, CDR1 SGHTS and CDR2 YDEGEE. This CDR3 is built from 17 residues. V lost 6 bases and J lost 3, with 24 bases in between. CDR3: CASIAESAVTHYYGYTF. The DNA of the CDR3 is TGTGCCAGCATCGCTGAATCGGCGGTTACCCACTACTATGGCTACACCTTC.

This chain joins TRBV28 and TRBJ1-6; D may be TRBD1 (5 bases). The CDR3 loop spans 17 amino acids. Germline values: CDR1 MDHEN, CDR2 SYDVKM. V lost 6 bases, J lost 2 bases, and 17 bases lay in between. For the CDR3, the DNA is TGTGCCAGCAGACTCCTCACGACAGCGACCTATAATTCACCCCTCCACTTT. Translating it yields CASRLLTTATYNSPLHF.

This clone occurred a few times. V gene TRBV27 combines with J gene TRBJ1-4, with D unclear. V was trimmed by 2 bases and J by 7 bases, leaving 17 bases between them. There are 16 residues in the CDR3. In germline, CDR1 is MNHEY, CDR2 SMNVEV (reference sequence). The CDR3 reads CASSLKSGVGSEKLFF. For the CDR3, the DNA is TGTGCCAGCAGTTTAAAATCCGGGGTGGGGAGTGAAAAACTGTTTTTT.

The sample holds one count of this clone. The V gene is TRBV6-5, the J gene TRBJ2-7; 10 bases map to TRBD2. This CDR3 comprises 14 residues. Looked up from germline, CDR1 is MNHEY and CDR2 is SVGAGI. The J segment lost 0 bases and the V segment lost 10 bases, leaving 6 bases of the junction unmatched. CDR3 sequence reads: CAIGLAVSSYEQYV. The CDR3 DNA sequence: TGTGCCATCGGACTAGCGGTGAGCTCCTACGAGCAGTACGTC.

The J gene is TRBJ1-6, the V gene TRBV11-3, with a weak D call TRBD1 (5 bases). Trimming took 1 base from V and 6 from J, leaving 13 bases between them. This CDR3 has 16 residues. Germline loops: CDR1 SGHNT, CDR2 YENEEA. As DNA, the CDR3 is TGTGCCAGCAGCTTAGGGATGGGGCAGTTTAATTCACCCCTCCACTTT. It codes for CASSLGMGQFNSPLHF.

J is TRBJ1-1 and V is TRBV30; D may be TRBD1 (5 bases). This CDR3 comprises 14 residues. Germline V lookup: CDR1 GTSNPN, CDR2 SVGIG (reference sequence). The V and J ends lost 3 bases and 3 bases respectively, with 14 bases between them. CDR3 residues: CAWRWGYRYTEAFF. CDR3 coding DNA: TGTGCCTGGAGATGGGGATACAGGTACACTGAAGCTTTCTTT.

The chain links TRBV5-1 to TRBJ2-7, with 8 bases that match TRBD2. The CDR3 has 14 residues. V dropped 1 base and J dropped 1; count of bases not matched to a gene: 1. CDR1 is SGHRS and CDR2 is YFSETQ in the germline V gene. CDR3 sequence (DNA): TGCGCCAGCAGCTTGTCGGGAGGGTCCTACGAGCAGTACGTC. The encoded protein is CASSLSGGSYEQYV.

The chain is built from TRBV27 and TRBJ1-2, with 10 positions matching TRBD1. V dropped 0 bases and J dropped 7; count of bases not matched to a gene: 8. The CDR3 runs 16 residues. CDR1 MNHEY and CDR2 SMNVEV come from the germline V gene (reference sequence). The CDR3: CASSLSRGQGVSGYTF. DNA for the CDR3: TGTGCCAGCAGTTTATCGAGAGGACAGGGGGTATCTGGCTACACCTTC.

The chain combines TRBV5-1 with TRBJ2-2; 7 bases are a match to TRBD1. Per the germline V gene, CDR1 is SGHRS and CDR2 is YFSETQ. The CDR3 length is 13 residues. V dropped 7 bases and J dropped 6; count of bases not matched to a gene: 6. The CDR3 DNA reads as TGCGCCAGCCTCAACAGGGGCCCCGGGGAGCTGTTTTTT. Translated: CASLNRGPGELFF.

The J gene is TRBJ2-3, the V gene TRBV6-5; D is perhaps TRBD2 (7 bases). CDR3 size: 13 residues. Trimming cost V 6 bases and J 5 bases, with 12 bases left between them. From germline, CDR1 is MNHEY and CDR2 SVGAGI. Here the CDR3 DNA reads TGTGCCAGCAGGCCGGGGGGCGGAGATACGCAGTATTTT. Its protein is CASRPGGGDTQYF.

This chain links TRBV5-3 with TRBJ1-3, with D tentatively TRBD1 (5 bases). TRBV5-3 is designated an ORF whose function remains uncertain. With 3 bases removed from V and 7 bases from J, the gap between germline ends came to 23 bases. The CDR3 consists of 17 residues. The CDR3 sequence is CARSSHCWGRGGNTIYF. CDR3 coding DNA: TGTGCCAGAAGCTCTCACTGTTGGGGCCGAGGTGGGAACACCATATATTTT.

Note on this clone: Other DNA sequences within the sample encode an identical CDR3. V usage is TRBV11-2 and J usage is TRBJ2-1; D gene uncertain. The CDR3 extends over 11 amino acids. V shed 1 base and J shed 7 bases, with 2 bases lying between them. The germline CDR1 and CDR2 sequences are SGHAT and FQNNGV. The CDR3: CASSLANEQFF. The CDR3 DNA sequence: TGTGCCAGCAGCTTAGCGAATGAGCAGTTCTTC.

The chain employs TRBV29-1 and TRBJ1-5; 8 bases are a match to TRBD1. Germline V gene sequence: CDR1 SQVTM, CDR2 ANQGSEA. The CDR3 totals 13 residues. After removal of 5 bases from V and 4 bases from J, the junction contained 4 bases not matched to a gene. In DNA form, the CDR3 reads TGCAGCGTTACAGGGGGGACGAATCAGCCCCAGCATTTT. Its protein product is CSVTGGTNQPQHF. The full variable domain, its missing parts supplied by reference TRBV29-1 and TRBJ1-5, is SAVISQKPSRDICQRGTSLTIQCQVDSQVTMMFWYRQQPGQSLTLIATANQGSEATYESGFVIDKFPISRPNLTFSTLTVSNMSPEDSSIYLCSVTGGTNQPQHFGDGTRLSIL.

Many counts were recorded for this clone. This chain links TRBV7-9 with TRBJ1-1, with TRBD1 identical over 10 bases. The CDR3 sequence is 15 residues long. The ends lost 5 bases at V and 5 bases at J; junction bases unmatched: 8. CDR1 and CDR2 (germline): SEHNR, FQNEAQ (reference sequence). CDR3 bases: TGTGCCAGCAGCCCCAAGGACAGGGGGTCTACTGAAGCTTTCTTT. Protein product: CASSPKDRGSTEAFF.